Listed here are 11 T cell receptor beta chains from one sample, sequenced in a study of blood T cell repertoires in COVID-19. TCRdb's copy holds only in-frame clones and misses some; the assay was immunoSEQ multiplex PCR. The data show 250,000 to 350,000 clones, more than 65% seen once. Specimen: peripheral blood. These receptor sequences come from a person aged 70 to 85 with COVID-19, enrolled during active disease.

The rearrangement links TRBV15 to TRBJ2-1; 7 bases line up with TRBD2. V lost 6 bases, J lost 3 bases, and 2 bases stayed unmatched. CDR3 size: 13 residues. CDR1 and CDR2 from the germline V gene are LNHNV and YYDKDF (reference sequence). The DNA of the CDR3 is TGTGCCACCAGTGGCGGGAGCTACAATGAGCAGTTCTTC. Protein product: CATSGGSYNEQFF.

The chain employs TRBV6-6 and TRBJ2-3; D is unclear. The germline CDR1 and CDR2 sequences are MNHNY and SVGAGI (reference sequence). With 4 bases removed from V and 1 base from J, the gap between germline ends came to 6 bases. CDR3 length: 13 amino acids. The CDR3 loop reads CASSLEGTDTQYF. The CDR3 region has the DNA TGTGCCAGCAGTTTAGAAGGCACAGATACGCAGTATTTT.

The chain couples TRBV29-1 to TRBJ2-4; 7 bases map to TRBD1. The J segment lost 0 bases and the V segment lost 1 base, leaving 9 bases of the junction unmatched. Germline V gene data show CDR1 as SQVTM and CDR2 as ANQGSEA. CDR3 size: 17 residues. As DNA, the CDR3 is TGCAGCGTTGAAGGTGGAAAGGGGGCAGGAGCCAAAAACATTCAGTACTTC. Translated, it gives CSVEGGKGAGAKNIQYF.

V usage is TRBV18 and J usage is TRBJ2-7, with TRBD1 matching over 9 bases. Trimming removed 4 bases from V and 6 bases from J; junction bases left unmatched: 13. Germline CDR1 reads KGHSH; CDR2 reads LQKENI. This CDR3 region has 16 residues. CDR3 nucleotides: TGTGCCAGCTCACTCGAACAGGGGGCGAAGATTAGCGAGCAGTACTTC. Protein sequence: CASSLEQGAKISEQYF. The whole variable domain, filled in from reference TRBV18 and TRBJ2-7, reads NAGVMQNPRHLVRRRGQEARLRCSPMKGHSHVYWYRQLPEEGLKFMVYLQKENIIDESGMPKERFSAEFPKEGPSILRIQQVVRGDSAAYFCASSLEQGAKISEQYFGPGTRLTVT.

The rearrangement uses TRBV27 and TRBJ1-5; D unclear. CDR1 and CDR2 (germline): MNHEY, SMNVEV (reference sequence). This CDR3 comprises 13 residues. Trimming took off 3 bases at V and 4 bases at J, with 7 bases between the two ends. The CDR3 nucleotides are TGTGCCAGCAGTTTCGGAGAGAATCAGCCCCAGCATTTT. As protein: CASSFGENQPQHF.

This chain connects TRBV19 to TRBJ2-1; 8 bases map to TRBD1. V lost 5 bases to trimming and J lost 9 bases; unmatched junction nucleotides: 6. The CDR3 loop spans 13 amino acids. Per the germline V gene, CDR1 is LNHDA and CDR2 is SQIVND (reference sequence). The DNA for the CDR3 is TGTGCCAGTAGTCAGGACAGGGATGGTGAGCAGTTCTTC. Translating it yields CASSQDRDGEQFF. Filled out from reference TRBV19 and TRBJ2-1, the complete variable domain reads DGGITQSPKYLFRKEGQNVTLSCEQNLNHDAMYWYRQDPGQGLRLIYYSQIVNDFQKGDIAEGYSVSREKKESFPLTVTSAQKNPTAFYLCASSQDRDGEQFFGPGTRLTVL.

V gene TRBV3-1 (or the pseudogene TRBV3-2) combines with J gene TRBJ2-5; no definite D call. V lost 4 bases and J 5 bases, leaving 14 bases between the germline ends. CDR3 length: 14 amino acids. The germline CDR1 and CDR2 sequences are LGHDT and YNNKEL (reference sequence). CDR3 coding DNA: TGTGCCAGCAGCCGCGGCGACCGGTGGGAGACCCAGTACTTC. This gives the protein CASSRGDRWETQYF.

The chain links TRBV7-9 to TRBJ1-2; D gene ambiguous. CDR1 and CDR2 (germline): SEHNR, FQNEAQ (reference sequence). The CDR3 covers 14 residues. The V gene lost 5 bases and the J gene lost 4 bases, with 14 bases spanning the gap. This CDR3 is CASSLVAGGYGYTF. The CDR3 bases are TGTGCCAGCAGCCTAGTGGCGGGCGGCTATGGCTACACCTTC.

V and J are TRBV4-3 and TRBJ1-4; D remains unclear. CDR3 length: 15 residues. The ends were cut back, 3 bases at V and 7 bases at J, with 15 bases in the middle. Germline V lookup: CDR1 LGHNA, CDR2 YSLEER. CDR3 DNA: TGCGCCAGCAGCCAGAGCCTGATGCCTGGTGAAAAACTGTTTTTT. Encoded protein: CASSQSLMPGEKLFF.

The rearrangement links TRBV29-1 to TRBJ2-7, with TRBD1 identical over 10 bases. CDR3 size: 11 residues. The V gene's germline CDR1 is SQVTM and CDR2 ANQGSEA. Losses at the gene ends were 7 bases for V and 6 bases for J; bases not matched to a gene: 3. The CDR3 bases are TGCAGCGCCTGGGACAGGGGCGAGCAGTACTTC. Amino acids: CSAWDRGEQYF.

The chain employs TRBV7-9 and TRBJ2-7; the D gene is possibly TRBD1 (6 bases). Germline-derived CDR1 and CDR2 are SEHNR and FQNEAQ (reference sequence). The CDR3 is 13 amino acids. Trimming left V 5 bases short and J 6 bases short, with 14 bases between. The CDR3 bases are TGTGCCAGCAGCCCACAGGGCCCCGGCGAGCAGTACTTC. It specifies CASSPQGPGEQYF.